Included here is one T cell receptor beta chain sequence, with context. This clone was detected only a few times. Its antigen specificity is not known. No per-base quality is available; no much larger clone lies one base away. Libraries were constructed by the immunoSEQ multiplex PCR assay. TCRdb obtained this table from immuneACCESS and retained in-frame rearrangements with V and J assigned. These tables miss some clones; where compared with another copy, unresolved V genes account for less than half of the shortfall, and the remainder is unexplained. The sample has about 68,000 clones on record, less than 95% of them singletons. The top ten hold approximately 0.84% of the sample. The data were obtained in a study of T cell changes during pregnancy in multiple sclerosis (dated by TCRdb to between 2018 and 2021). Study-level background: The study examined how the T cell repertoire changed over the course of pregnancy in women with multiple sclerosis.

V is clipped by 1 base and J by 5 bases, and the sequence between their germline boundaries is 15 bases long. The cysteine opens and the phenylalanine closes a CDR3 of 15 amino acids. Solely the CDR3 DNA is kept, with 45 bases framed from the first base. The germline V gene (reference sequence) specifies SGHNT as CDR1 and YYREEE as CDR2. The receptor was isolated from a female donor with multiple sclerosis, enrolled in a pregnancy study. This material consisted of peripheral blood, taken in the second trimester of pregnancy. Recombination linked TRBV5-4 to TRBJ1-1; TRBD1 is possibly the D segment (6 matching bases). The sequenced DNA: TGTGCCAGCAGCTTGAGGGATCTCAGGGGAACTGAAGCTTTCTTT. Its protein reads: CASSLRDLRGTEAFF.